This TCR beta chain was recorded in a study of patients and donors after allogeneic stem cell transplantation. TCRdb itself ran the RT-PCR reads through MiXCR, one entry per CDR3 protein. The repertoire includes 200,000 to 250,000 distinct CDR3 sequences, roughly 14% of them detected once, and 11% sits in the top ten. The CDR3 consists of 16 residues. Trimming removed 0 bases at V and 7 bases at J, with 15 bases between. The germline V gene has CDR1 MNHEY and CDR2 SVGAGI. This clonotype was picked up one time. The chain carries TRBV6-5 and TRBJ1-4, with D perhaps matching TRBD1 (5 bases). This TCR came from a human donor who was either an allogeneic HSCT recipient or a stem cell or donor lymphocyte infusion donor (not recorded which). It is not recorded whose cells these are; they may come from a transplant donor. Sequences were obtained from blood, either unsorted or a sorted T cell fraction (not recorded which). As DNA, the CDR3 is TGTGCCAGCAGTTACTCAAGCCCAGGGTCGGGTGAAAAACTGTTTTTT. This encodes CASSYSSPGSGEKLFF.